This passage covers 9 T cell receptor beta chains from one sample sequenced in a study of cytomegalovirus exposure and HLA in healthy donors (dated by TCRdb to the late 2010s). Library construction relied on the immunoSEQ multiplex PCR assay. The multiplex PCR relied on a mix of 60 forward primers for TCR Vbeta segments and 13 reverse primers for TCR Jbeta segments. Held by TCRdb, this immuneACCESS table contains in-frame sequences only and omits some clones. Under half of the omission traces to an unresolved V gene where checked; the cause of the rest is unknown. The sample table shows around 100,000 clones, and 70% to 85% are seen once. Under 2.5% of the sample is held by the ten biggest clonotypes. Sequencing was carried out using PBMCs. These TCRs come from a man aged 18 to 30 in good health and CMV-seronegative.

V is TRBV6-5 and J is TRBJ2-1; 9 positions agree with TRBD2. The CDR3 runs 13 residues. The V gene end was trimmed by 10 bases and the J gene end by 4 bases; junction bases not matched to a gene: 5. The germline gives CDR1 MNHEY, CDR2 SVGAGI. DNA for the CDR3: TGTGCCACCAAGACTAGCGGATACAATGAGCAGTTCTTC. It specifies CATKTSGYNEQFF.

V is TRBV10-1 and J is TRBJ2-7; TRBD2 matches at 8 bases. V shed 6 bases and J 1 base; nucleotides not matched to a gene: 14. CDR3 size: 17 residues. Germline V gene data show CDR1 as WNHNN and CDR2 as SYGVQD (reference sequence). The CDR3, as DNA: TGCGCCAGCAGGAAAACCCTCGCGGAGCGGGAGTCCTACGAGCAGTACTTC. It is translated as CASRKTLAERESYEQYF.

This chain links TRBV2 with TRBJ1-2; weak D call: TRBD1 (6 bases). CDR1 and CDR2 from the germline V gene are SNHLY and FYNNEI. The CDR3 has 15 amino acids. Between the trimmed V and J ends, which lost 2 bases and 4 bases, there was a span of 14 bases. The CDR3 bases are TGTGCCAGCAGTGAAACCTCACAGGGCCTCTATGGCTACACCTTC. As protein: CASSETSQGLYGYTF.

The chain joins TRBV5-1 to TRBJ2-1, with a tentative D call TRBD1 (5 bases). V lost 4 bases and J lost 8, with 10 bases in between. Germline CDR1 SGHRS, CDR2 YFSETQ. This CDR3 is 12 amino acids long. CDR3: CASSPGYHEQFF. CDR3 nucleotides: TGCGCCAGCAGCCCAGGGTACCATGAGCAGTTCTTC.

This chain uses TRBV30 with TRBJ2-1; TRBD2 matches at 7 bases. The ends lost 4 bases at V and 3 bases at J; junction bases unmatched: 9. The CDR3 loop spans 15 amino acids. The germline CDR1 and CDR2 sequences are GTSNPN and SVGIG (reference sequence). The CDR3 sequence: CAWTPLARGYNEQFF. As DNA, the CDR3 is TGTGCCTGGACCCCACTAGCGAGAGGCTACAATGAGCAGTTCTTC.

The table lists this clone with a count of one. The chain joins TRBV27 to TRBJ1-4, with 9 bases aligning to TRBD1. The CDR3 covers 15 residues. Germline V CDR1 and CDR2: MNHEY, SMNVEV (reference sequence). The junction had 8 bases not matched to a gene; V was cut back by 4 bases and J by 8 bases. In DNA form, the CDR3 reads TGTGCCAGCAGTTCCCTAGGGACAGGGAACGAAAAACTGTTTTTT. As protein: CASSSLGTGNEKLFF.

This rearrangement joins TRBV5-6 to TRBJ1-5; 8 bases are shared with TRBD1. Germline V CDR1 and CDR2: SGHDT, YYEEEE. This CDR3 region has 14 residues. V was clipped by 2 bases and J by 6 bases; unmatched bases: 4. DNA of the CDR3: TGTGCCAGCAGCTTCGGACAGGGTGGTCAGCCCCAGCATTTT. Protein: CASSFGQGGQPQHF. The entire variable domain, with the rest obtained from reference TRBV5-6 and TRBJ1-5, is as follows: DAGVTQSPTHLIKTRGQQVTLRCSPKSGHDTVSWYQQALGQGPQFIFQYYEEEERQRGNFPDRFSGHQFPNYSSELNVNALLLGDSALYLCASSFGQGGQPQHFGDGTRLSIL.

The chain uses TRBV9 and TRBJ2-2; D is undetermined. Trimming stripped 7 bases from V and 6 bases from J, with 7 bases between. CDR3 length: 11 amino acids. Germline loops: CDR1 SGDLS, CDR2 YYNGEE. CDR3 protein: CASGGAGELFF. CDR3 bases: TGTGCCAGCGGCGGAGCCGGGGAGCTGTTTTTT.

In this sample, this clone turned up a few times. This rearrangement joins TRBV13 to TRBJ1-1; D ambiguous. The CDR3 is 17 residues long. Germline CDR1 is PRHDT and CDR2 is FYEKMQ (reference sequence). V gave up 0 bases and J gave up 0 bases, with 14 bases separating them. The CDR3 sequence: CASSLGAFRTLNTEAFF. The CDR3 DNA sequence: TGTGCCAGCAGCTTAGGGGCCTTTCGCACACTGAACACTGAAGCTTTCTTT.